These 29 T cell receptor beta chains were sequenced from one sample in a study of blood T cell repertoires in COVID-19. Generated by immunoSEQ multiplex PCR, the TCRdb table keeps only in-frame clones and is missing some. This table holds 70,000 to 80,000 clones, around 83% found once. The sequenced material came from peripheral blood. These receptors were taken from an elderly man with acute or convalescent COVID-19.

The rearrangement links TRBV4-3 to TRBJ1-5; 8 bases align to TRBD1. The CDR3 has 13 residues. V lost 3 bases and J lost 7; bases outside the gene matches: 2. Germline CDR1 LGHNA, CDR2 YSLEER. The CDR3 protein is CASSQDRVQPQHF. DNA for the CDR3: TGCGCCAGCAGCCAGGACAGGGTCCAGCCCCAGCATTTT.

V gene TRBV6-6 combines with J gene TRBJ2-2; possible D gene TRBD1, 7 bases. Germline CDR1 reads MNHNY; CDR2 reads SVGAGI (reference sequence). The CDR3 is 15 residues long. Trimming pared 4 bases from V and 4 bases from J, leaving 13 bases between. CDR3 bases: TGTGCCAGCAGTTTAACCCAGGGGGGCACCGGGGAGCTGTTTTTT. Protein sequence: CASSLTQGGTGELFF.

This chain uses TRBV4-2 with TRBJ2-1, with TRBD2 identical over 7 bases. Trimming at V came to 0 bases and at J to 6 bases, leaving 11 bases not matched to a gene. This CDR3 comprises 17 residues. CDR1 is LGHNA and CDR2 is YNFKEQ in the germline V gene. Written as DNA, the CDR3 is TGTGCCAGCAGCCAAGATCAGCGCGGGGGACTTGTCAATGAGCAGTTCTTC. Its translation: CASSQDQRGGLVNEQFF.

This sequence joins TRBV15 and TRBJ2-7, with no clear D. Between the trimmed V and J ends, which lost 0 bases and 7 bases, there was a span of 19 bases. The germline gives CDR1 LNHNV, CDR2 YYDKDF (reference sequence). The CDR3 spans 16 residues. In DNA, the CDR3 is TGTGCCACCAGCAGAGAAGGTGAGGCTTCCCCTAAGGAGCAGTACTTC. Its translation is CATSREGEASPKEQYF.

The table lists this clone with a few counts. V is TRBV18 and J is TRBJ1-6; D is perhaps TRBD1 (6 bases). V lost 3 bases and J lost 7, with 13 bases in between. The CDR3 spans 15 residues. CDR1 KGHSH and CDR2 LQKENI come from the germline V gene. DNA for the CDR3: TGTGCCAGCTCACCGGGCACAGGGCTCAATTCACCCCTCCACTTT. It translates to CASSPGTGLNSPLHF.

The DNA of the CDR3 is TGTGCCAGCAGTTCCACAGGGGTGGGCAACTACAATGAGCAGTTCTTC. Residues: CASSSTGVGNYNEQFF. The chain recombines TRBV27 with TRBJ2-1, with 7 bases aligning to TRBD1. This CDR3 contains 16 residues. With 4 bases clipped from V and 3 bases from J, the junction kept 9 bases outside the gene matches. Germline CDR1 is MNHEY and CDR2 is SMNVEV (reference sequence).

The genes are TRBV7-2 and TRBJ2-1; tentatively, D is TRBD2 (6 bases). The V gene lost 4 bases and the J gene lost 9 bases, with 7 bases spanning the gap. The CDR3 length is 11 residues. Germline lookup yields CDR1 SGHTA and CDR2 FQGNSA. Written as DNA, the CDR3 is TGTGCCAGCAGCTGGGGGGTTGAGCAGTTCTTC. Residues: CASSWGVEQFF.

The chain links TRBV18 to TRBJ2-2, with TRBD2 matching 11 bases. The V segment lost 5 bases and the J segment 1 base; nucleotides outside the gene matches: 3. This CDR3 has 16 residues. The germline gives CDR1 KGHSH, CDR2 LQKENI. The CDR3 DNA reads TGTGCCAGCTCAGCGGGACTAGCGGTGAACACCGGGGAGCTGTTTTTT. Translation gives CASSAGLAVNTGELFF.

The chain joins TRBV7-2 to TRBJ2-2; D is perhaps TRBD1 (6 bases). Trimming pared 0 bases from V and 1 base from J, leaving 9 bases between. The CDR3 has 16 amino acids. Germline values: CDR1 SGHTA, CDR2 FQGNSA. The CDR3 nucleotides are TGTGCCAGCAGCTTAGCGCTGACAGGGAACACCGGGGAGCTGTTTTTT. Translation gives CASSLALTGNTGELFF. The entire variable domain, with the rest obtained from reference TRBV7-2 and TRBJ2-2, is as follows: GAGVSQSPSNKVTEKGKDVELRCDPISGHTALYWYRQSLGQGLEFLIYFQGNSAPDKSGLPSDRFSAERTGGSVSTLTIQRTQQEDSAVYLCASSLALTGNTGELFFGEGSRLTVL.

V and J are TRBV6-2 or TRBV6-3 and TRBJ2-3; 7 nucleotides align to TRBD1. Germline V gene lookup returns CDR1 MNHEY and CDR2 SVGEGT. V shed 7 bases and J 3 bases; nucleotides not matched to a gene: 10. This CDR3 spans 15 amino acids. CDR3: CASTPTGYGTDTQYF. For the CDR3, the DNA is TGTGCCAGCACCCCGACAGGGTACGGGACAGATACGCAGTATTTT.

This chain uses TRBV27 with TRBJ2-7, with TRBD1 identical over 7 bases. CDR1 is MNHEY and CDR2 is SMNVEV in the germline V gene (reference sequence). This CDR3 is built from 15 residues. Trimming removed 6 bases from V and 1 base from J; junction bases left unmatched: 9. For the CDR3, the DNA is TGTGCCAGCAGCCATAGGGACAGAGCTTCCTACGAGCAGTACTTC. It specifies CASSHRDRASYEQYF.

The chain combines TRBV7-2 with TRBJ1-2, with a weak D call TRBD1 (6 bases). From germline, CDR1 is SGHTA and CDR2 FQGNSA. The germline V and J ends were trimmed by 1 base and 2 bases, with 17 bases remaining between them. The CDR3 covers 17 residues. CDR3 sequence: CASSLVGGGLANYGYTF. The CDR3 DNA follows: TGTGCCAGCAGCTTAGTGGGCGGGGGGCTAGCCAACTATGGCTACACCTTC.

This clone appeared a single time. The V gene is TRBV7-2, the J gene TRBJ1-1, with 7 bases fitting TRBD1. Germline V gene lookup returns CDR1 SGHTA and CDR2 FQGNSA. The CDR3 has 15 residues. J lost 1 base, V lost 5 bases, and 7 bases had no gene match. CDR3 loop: CASSPQGVRNTEAFF. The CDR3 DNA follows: TGTGCCAGCAGCCCGCAGGGGGTAAGGAACACTGAAGCTTTCTTT.

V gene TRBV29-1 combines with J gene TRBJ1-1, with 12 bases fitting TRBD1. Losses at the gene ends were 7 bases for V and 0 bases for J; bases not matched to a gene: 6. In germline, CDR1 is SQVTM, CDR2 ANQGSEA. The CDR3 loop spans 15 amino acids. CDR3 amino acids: CSGGQGASLNTEAFF. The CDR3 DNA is TGCAGCGGGGGACAGGGGGCTAGTCTGAACACTGAAGCTTTCTTT.

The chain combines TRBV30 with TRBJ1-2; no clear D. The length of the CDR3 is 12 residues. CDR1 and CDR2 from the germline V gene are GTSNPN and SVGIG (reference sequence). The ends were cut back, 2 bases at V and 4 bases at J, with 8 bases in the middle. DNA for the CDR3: TGTGCCTGGAGTCTCACGGTCTATGGCTACACCTTC. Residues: CAWSLTVYGYTF.

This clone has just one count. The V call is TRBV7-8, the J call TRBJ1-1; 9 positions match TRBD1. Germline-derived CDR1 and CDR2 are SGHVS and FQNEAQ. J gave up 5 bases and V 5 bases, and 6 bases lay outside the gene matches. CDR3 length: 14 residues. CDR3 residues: CASSAGQGWTEAFF. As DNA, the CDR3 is TGTGCCAGCAGCGCTGGACAGGGGTGGACTGAAGCTTTCTTT. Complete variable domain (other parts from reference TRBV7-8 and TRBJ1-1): GAGVSQSPRYKVAKRGQDVALRCDPISGHVSLFWYQQALGQGPEFLTYFQNEAQLDKSGLPSDRFFAERPEGSVSTLKIQRTQQEDSAVYLCASSAGQGWTEAFFGQGTRLTVV.

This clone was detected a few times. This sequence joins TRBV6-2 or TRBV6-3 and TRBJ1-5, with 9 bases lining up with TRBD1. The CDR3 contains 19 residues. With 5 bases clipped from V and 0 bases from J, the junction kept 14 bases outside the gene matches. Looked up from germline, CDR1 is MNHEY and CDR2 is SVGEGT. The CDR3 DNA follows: TGTGCCAGCAGTCCGCTAGACTTACAGGGGGCGTATAGCAATCAGCCCCAGCATTTT. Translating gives CASSPLDLQGAYSNQPQHF.

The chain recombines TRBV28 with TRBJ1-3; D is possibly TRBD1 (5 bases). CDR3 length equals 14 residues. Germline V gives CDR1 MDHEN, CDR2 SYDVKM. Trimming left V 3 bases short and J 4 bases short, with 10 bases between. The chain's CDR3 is CASSLGPIGNTIYF. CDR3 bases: TGTGCCAGCAGTTTGGGGCCGATAGGAAACACCATATATTTT.

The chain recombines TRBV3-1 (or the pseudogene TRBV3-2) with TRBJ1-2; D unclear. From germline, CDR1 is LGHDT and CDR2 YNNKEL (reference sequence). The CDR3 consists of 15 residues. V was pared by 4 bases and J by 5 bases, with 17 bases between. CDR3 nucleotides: TGTGCCAGCAGCCTCCGGGATTTAGGGCGGTATGGCTACACCTTC. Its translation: CASSLRDLGRYGYTF.

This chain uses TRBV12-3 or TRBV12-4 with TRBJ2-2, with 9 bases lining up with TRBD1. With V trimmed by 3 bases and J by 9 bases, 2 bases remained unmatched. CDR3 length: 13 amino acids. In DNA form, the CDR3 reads TGTGCCAGCAGTTTGGACAGGGGTCGGGAGCTGTTTTTT. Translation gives CASSLDRGRELFF.

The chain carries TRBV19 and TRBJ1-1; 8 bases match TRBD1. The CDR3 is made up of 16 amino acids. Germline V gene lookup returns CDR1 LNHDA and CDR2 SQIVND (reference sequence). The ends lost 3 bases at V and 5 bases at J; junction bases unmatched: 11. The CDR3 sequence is CASSMDPTGVLTEAFF. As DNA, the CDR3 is TGTGCCAGTAGTATGGACCCGACAGGGGTATTAACTGAAGCTTTCTTT.

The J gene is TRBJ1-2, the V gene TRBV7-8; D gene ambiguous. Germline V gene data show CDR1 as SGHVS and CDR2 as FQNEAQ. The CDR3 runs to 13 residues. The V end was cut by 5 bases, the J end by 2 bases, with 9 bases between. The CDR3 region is CASSPDGNYGYTF. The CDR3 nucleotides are TGTGCCAGCAGCCCCGACGGGAACTATGGCTACACCTTC. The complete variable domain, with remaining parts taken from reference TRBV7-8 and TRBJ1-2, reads GAGVSQSPRYKVAKRGQDVALRCDPISGHVSLFWYQQALGQGPEFLTYFQNEAQLDKSGLPSDRFFAERPEGSVSTLKIQRTQQEDSAVYLCASSPDGNYGYTFGSGTRLTVV.

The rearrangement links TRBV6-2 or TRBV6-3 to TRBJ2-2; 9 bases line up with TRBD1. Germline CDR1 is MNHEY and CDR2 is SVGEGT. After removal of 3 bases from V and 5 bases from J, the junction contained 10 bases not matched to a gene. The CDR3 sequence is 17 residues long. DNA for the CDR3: TGTGCCAGCAGTTATAACGGCCCCGGGACAGGGACCGGGGAGCTGTTTTTT. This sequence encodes CASSYNGPGTGTGELFF.

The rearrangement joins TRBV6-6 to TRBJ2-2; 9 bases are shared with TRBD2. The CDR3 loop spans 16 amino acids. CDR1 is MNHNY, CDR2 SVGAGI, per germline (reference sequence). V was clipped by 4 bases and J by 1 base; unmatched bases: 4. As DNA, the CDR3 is TGTGCCAGCAGTTCCGCAGCGGGGGGGAACACCGGGGAGCTGTTTTTT. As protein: CASSSAAGGNTGELFF.

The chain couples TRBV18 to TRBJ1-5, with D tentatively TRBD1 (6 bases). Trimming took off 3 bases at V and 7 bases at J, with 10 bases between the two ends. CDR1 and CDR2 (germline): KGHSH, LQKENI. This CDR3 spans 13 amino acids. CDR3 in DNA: TGTGCCAGCTCACCTGACAGGCAGCAGCCCCAGCATTTT. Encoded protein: CASSPDRQQPQHF.

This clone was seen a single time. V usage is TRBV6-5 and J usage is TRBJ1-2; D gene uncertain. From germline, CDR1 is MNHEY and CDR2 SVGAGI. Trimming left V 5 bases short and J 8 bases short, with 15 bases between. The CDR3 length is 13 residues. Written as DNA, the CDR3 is TGTGCCAGCAGTCCCCTGAAGGGCGGGGGCTACACCTTC. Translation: CASSPLKGGGYTF.

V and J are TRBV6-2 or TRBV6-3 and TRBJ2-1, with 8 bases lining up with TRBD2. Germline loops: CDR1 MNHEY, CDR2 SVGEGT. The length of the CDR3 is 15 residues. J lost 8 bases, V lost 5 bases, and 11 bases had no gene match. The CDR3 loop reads CASSTAGGRLDEQFF. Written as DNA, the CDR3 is TGTGCCAGCAGTACGGCGGGAGGAAGATTGGATGAGCAGTTCTTC.

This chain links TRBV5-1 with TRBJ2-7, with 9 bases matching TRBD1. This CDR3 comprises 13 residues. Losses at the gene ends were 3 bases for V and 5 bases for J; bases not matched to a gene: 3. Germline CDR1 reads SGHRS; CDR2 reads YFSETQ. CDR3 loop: CASSSGTGNEQYF. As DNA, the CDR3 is TGCGCCAGCAGCTCAGGGACAGGGAACGAGCAGTACTTC.

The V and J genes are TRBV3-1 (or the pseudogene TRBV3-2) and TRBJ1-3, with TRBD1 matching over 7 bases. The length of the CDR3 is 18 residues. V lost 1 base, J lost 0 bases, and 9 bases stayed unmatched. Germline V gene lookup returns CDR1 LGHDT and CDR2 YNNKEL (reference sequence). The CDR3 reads CASSQARQGPVSGNTIYF. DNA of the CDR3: TGTGCCAGCAGCCAAGCTCGACAGGGTCCCGTCTCTGGAAACACCATATATTTT.